The 31 T cell receptor beta chains below come from one sample, sequenced in a study of CD8 T cells in ankylosing spondylitis. Overall study results and limits: Seemingly distinctive of ankylosing spondylitis blood was a TCR beta motif formed by eight highly homologous variants.

These receptors have no identified antigens. TCRdb reanalysed the 5' RACE reads using MiXCR and keeps one entry per CDR3 protein. Of about 800,000 distinct CDR3 sequences in the sample, about 12% were seen once. The sequenced sample consisted of blood, either unsorted or a sorted T cell fraction (not recorded which). The origin of the receptors is a male donor with ankylosing spondylitis.

Notes on this clonotype: Possible read error: a much larger clone is one base away. The V call is TRBV29-1, the J call TRBJ2-3; 11 nucleotides align to TRBD2. Germline CDR1 is SQVTM and CDR2 is ANQGSEA. This CDR3 spans 15 amino acids. The CDR3 sequence is CGVEPSSGGMDTQYF. The CDR3 bases are TGCGGCGTTGAGCCGTCTAGCGGGGGGATGGATACGCAGTATTTT.

The V and J genes are TRBV6-5 and TRBJ2-2, with TRBD2 as a possible D gene (6 bases). The V end lost 4 bases, the J end lost 6 bases, and 9 bases lay between the germline ends. The germline V gene has CDR1 MNHEY and CDR2 SVGAGI. The CDR3 is 13 residues long. CDR3 nucleotides: TGTGCCAGCAGTTCGGGAGTTCCCGGGGAGCTGTTTTTT. Its protein is CASSSGVPGELFF.

This clonotype has at least ten counts. This chain connects TRBV7-9 to TRBJ2-1; D is possibly TRBD1 (6 bases). The CDR3 length is 15 residues. V was pared by 5 bases and J by 0 bases, with 11 bases between. Germline loops: CDR1 SEHNR, CDR2 FQNEAQ (reference sequence). DNA of the CDR3: TGTGCCAGCAGCACCCAGGGGTTCTCCTACAATGAGCAGTTCTTC. Encoded protein: CASSTQGFSYNEQFF.

The chain is built from TRBV27 and TRBJ2-5, with a possible D match to TRBD2 (6 bases). This CDR3 has 15 amino acids. Trimming removed 5 bases from V and 2 bases from J, with 15 bases in between. Germline V CDR1 and CDR2: MNHEY, SMNVEV (reference sequence). CDR3 sequence reads: CASSLRLVGQETQYF. The DNA for the CDR3 is TGTGCCAGCAGTCTCAGACTAGTCGGACAAGAGACCCAGTACTTC.

The chain combines TRBV9 with TRBJ2-1, with 7 bases matching TRBD2. Germline V CDR1 and CDR2: SGDLS, YYNGEE. There are 15 residues in the CDR3. Germline trimming cut 0 bases from V and 7 bases from J; bases unmatched to any gene: 7. DNA of the CDR3: TGTGCCAGCAGCGTAGCGGGAGGTTATCAGAATGAGCAGTTCTTC. Encoded protein: CASSVAGGYQNEQFF.

V usage is TRBV7-2 and J usage is TRBJ2-7; D is undetermined. This CDR3 has 14 amino acids. V lost 5 bases to trimming and J lost 2 bases, with 13 bases between them. CDR1 SGHTA and CDR2 FQGNSA come from the germline V gene. The CDR3 region is CASSPDNGAYEQYF. The CDR3 DNA reads TGTGCCAGCAGCCCCGATAATGGAGCCTACGAGCAGTACTTC.

CDR3 in DNA: TGCGCCAGCAGCCAAGATTGGACGCGCGAGCAGTTCTTC. Protein sequence: CASSQDWTREQFF. The gene calls are TRBV4-3 and TRBJ2-1; D is unclear. Germline values: CDR1 LGHNA, CDR2 YSLEER. This CDR3 has 13 residues. Between the trimmed V and J ends, which lost 0 bases and 10 bases, there was a span of 10 bases.

The table lists this clonotype with a few counts. This chain uses TRBV10-3 with TRBJ1-4; 9 bases match TRBD1. Trimming removed 6 bases from V and 7 bases from J; junction bases left unmatched: 6. The CDR3 is 14 amino acids. Germline assignment: CDR1 ENHRY and CDR2 SYGVKD. The CDR3 loop is CAISPGTGSEKLFF. CDR3 DNA sequence: TGTGCCATCAGCCCCGGGACAGGGAGTGAAAAACTGTTTTTT.

This clonotype has only a few counts. The chain has TRBV5-1 and TRBJ1-4; 9 bases match TRBD1. V was pared by 6 bases and J by 8 bases, with 8 bases of the junction left unmatched. Germline values: CDR1 SGHRS, CDR2 YFSETQ. There are 14 residues in the CDR3. For the CDR3, the DNA is TGCGCCAGCACCTCTGGGACAGGGACCGAAAAACTGTTTTTT. Translating gives CASTSGTGTEKLFF.

The chain couples TRBV4-2 to TRBJ2-1, with 11 nucleotides matching TRBD1. This CDR3 is built from 17 residues. Per germline, CDR1 LGHNA and CDR2 YNFKEQ. The V and J ends lost 9 bases and 8 bases, in that order; junction bases with no gene match: 18. The CDR3 protein is CARGPVPGTGGIHEQFF. CDR3 nucleotides: TGTGCCAGGGGCCCTGTGCCCGGGACAGGGGGTATCCATGAGCAGTTCTTC.

This chain links TRBV28 with TRBJ2-7, with D possibly TRBD1 on 5 matching bases. Looked up from germline, CDR1 is MDHEN and CDR2 is SYDVKM. This CDR3 has 14 amino acids. Deletions cut 1 base from V and 1 base from J, with 8 bases between. The CDR3 DNA reads as TGTGCCAGCAGTTTATTGCGGACATCCTACGAGCAGTACTTC. This translates into CASSLLRTSYEQYF.

This clonotype appeared a few times. This rearrangement joins TRBV4-2 to TRBJ2-5, with a weak D call TRBD2 (7 bases). In germline, CDR1 is LGHNA, CDR2 YNFKEQ. V gave up 0 bases and J gave up 5 bases, with 16 bases separating them. The CDR3 runs 16 residues. As DNA, the CDR3 is TGTGCCAGCAGCCAAGATCGGGGGGCTGGAGGGGAGACCCAGTACTTC. As protein: CASSQDRGAGGETQYF.

The sample holds a few counts of this clonotype. The chain joins TRBV20-1 to TRBJ2-7, with D possibly matching TRBD2 (8 bases). V lost 8 bases and J 3 bases, leaving 20 bases between the germline ends. The germline CDR1 and CDR2 sequences are DFQATT and SNEGSKA (reference sequence). The CDR3 runs 14 residues. CDR3 amino acids: CSTAGGTRSYEQYF. CDR3 DNA sequence: TGCAGTACGGCAGGGGGGACTAGGAGCTACGAGCAGTACTTC.

In this sample, this clonotype turned up many times. The CDR3 DNA reads TGCGCCAGCAGCCGGACCAGGGATTTTGGCTACACCTTC. Its translation is CASSRTRDFGYTF. V and J are TRBV5-1 and TRBJ1-2; D might be TRBD1 (5 bases). Trimming pared 4 bases from V and 7 bases from J, leaving 14 bases between. The CDR3 covers 13 residues. Germline-derived CDR1 and CDR2 are SGHRS and YFSETQ.

V is TRBV24-1 and J is TRBJ2-1, with D tentatively TRBD2 (6 bases). V was shortened by 0 bases and J by 4 bases, with 15 bases between the two germline ends. The germline V gene encodes CDR1 KGHDR and CDR2 SFDVKD. The CDR3 totals 17 residues. For the CDR3, the DNA is TGTGCCACCAGTGATTTGCACGGGGGAACGGGGTACAATGAGCAGTTCTTC. Translated: CATSDLHGGTGYNEQFF.

The genes are TRBV5-6 and TRBJ2-7, with TRBD2 identical over 7 bases. CDR1 and CDR2 from the germline V gene are SGHDT and YYEEEE. V gave up 6 bases and J gave up 3 bases; unmatched junction bases: 9. This CDR3 region has 14 residues. CDR3 in DNA: TGTGCCAGCACCCAACTGGGGACTAACTACGAGCAGTACTTC. Protein product: CASTQLGTNYEQYF.

The chain joins TRBV7-2 to TRBJ2-7, with unresolved D. Germline assignment: CDR1 SGHTA and CDR2 FQGNSA. V was cut by 5 bases and J by 5 bases, with 19 bases left in between. The CDR3 runs 15 residues. For the CDR3, the DNA is TGTGCCAGCAGCCGCCTCAGCATATTTTCGGACGAGCAGTACTTC. This codes for CASSRLSIFSDEQYF.

This clonotype was observed a few times. The genes are TRBV3-1 and TRBJ2-2, with TRBD1 matching over 8 bases. Germline V gene sequence: CDR1 LGHDT, CDR2 YNNKEL (reference sequence). The V and J ends lost 3 bases and 6 bases, in that order; junction bases with no gene match: 6. This CDR3 comprises 15 residues. Written as DNA, the CDR3 is TGTGCCAGCAGCCATCGGGACAGGTGGGCCGGGGAGCTGTTTTTT. Amino acid sequence: CASSHRDRWAGELFF. The whole variable domain, remainder taken from reference TRBV3-1 and TRBJ2-2, is DTAVSQTPKYLVTQMGNDKSIKCEQNLGHDTMYWYKQDSKKFLKIMFSYNNKELIINETVPNRFSPKSPDKAHLNLHINSLELGDSAVYFCASSHRDRWAGELFFGEGSRLTVL.

The gene calls are TRBV25-1 and TRBJ2-3; TRBD2 matches 9 bases. CDR1 is MGHDK, CDR2 SYGVNS, per germline. The trim removed 2 bases at V and 4 bases at J, leaving 7 bases unmatched. The CDR3 is 16 residues long. CDR3 residues: CASSEVPTSGSDTQYF. The CDR3 DNA is TGTGCCAGCAGTGAAGTCCCGACTAGCGGTTCAGATACGCAGTATTTT.

This clonotype has just a few counts. The J gene is TRBJ2-7, the V gene TRBV4-3; TRBD2 matches at 10 bases. Germline V gene lookup returns CDR1 LGHNA and CDR2 YSLEER. Unmatched junction bases numbered 6, after V lost 4 bases and J lost 3 bases. CDR3 length: 15 residues. CDR3 amino acids: CASSPRTSGYYEQYF. The CDR3 DNA reads as TGCGCCAGCAGCCCAAGGACTAGCGGTTACTACGAGCAGTACTTC.

This clonotype turned up a few times. The V and J genes are TRBV4-1 and TRBJ2-3; D tentatively fits TRBD1 or TRBD2 (5 bases each). The CDR3 loop spans 16 amino acids. V was pared by 4 bases and J by 5 bases, with 19 bases between. Germline assignment: CDR1 MGHRA and CDR2 YSYEKL. For the CDR3, the DNA is TGCGCCAGCAGCCTAGAGGGGAGCGGTGCTGGAGATACGCAGTATTTT. Protein sequence: CASSLEGSGAGDTQYF.

This chain uses TRBV14 with TRBJ2-1, with 7 bases identical to TRBD2. Germline CDR1 reads SGHDN; CDR2 reads FVKESK. The CDR3 contains 20 residues. V trimming: 0 bases; J trimming: 0 bases; junction bases outside the gene matches: 14. The CDR3 nucleotides read TGTGCCAGCAGCCAAGATATGTGGGGGAGGGATACCAGCTCCTACAATGAGCAGTTCTTC. Its protein product is CASSQDMWGRDTSSYNEQFF.

In this sample, this clonotype turned up a few times. CDR3 DNA sequence: TGTGCCAGCTCACCACGGATTTTGGGGGCTCTTAATTCACCCCTCCACTTT. It specifies CASSPRILGALNSPLHF. The V call is TRBV18, the J call TRBJ1-6, with D perhaps TRBD1 (6 bases). Germline loops: CDR1 KGHSH, CDR2 LQKENI. This CDR3 has 17 residues. Deletions cut 1 base from V and 6 bases from J, with 16 bases between.

This clonotype was picked up many times. The rearrangement joins TRBV29-1 to TRBJ2-1, with 8 bases matching TRBD1. Germline CDR1 and CDR2: SQVTM and ANQGSEA. The V segment lost 6 bases and the J segment 8 bases; nucleotides outside the gene matches: 12. The CDR3 consists of 14 residues. CDR3 DNA sequence: TGCAGCGTCCTTAACTCGGCAGGGGGCGATGAGCAGTTCTTC. Translation gives CSVLNSAGGDEQFF.

The CDR3 spells CASSFETGSNEQFF. The CDR3 bases are TGCGCCAGCAGCTTTGAGACAGGGAGTAATGAGCAGTTCTTC. The J gene is TRBJ2-1, the V gene TRBV5-1; 7 bases are shared with TRBD1. CDR1 and CDR2 from the germline V gene are SGHRS and YFSETQ. The CDR3 runs to 14 residues. J was trimmed by 7 bases and V by 2 bases; bases with no gene match: 6.

This clonotype showed up just a few times. The rearrangement links TRBV4-2 to TRBJ2-3, with TRBD2 matching 7 bases. Germline trimming cut 5 bases from V and 0 bases from J; bases unmatched to any gene: 11. This CDR3 spans 17 amino acids. CDR1 LGHNA and CDR2 YNFKEQ come from the germline V gene. The CDR3 DNA follows: TGTGCCAGCAGCGAGCCTGTAGGTAGCGGGAGCACAGATACGCAGTATTTT. Translated: CASSEPVGSGSTDTQYF.

The chain uses TRBV7-2 and TRBJ2-2; tentatively, D is TRBD1 (5 bases). From germline, CDR1 is SGHTA and CDR2 FQGNSA. V lost 2 bases, J lost 5 bases, and 9 bases lay in between. There are 14 residues in the CDR3. The CDR3 DNA reads TGTGCCAGCAGCTTAAAGGGGTTAACCGGGGAGCTGTTTTTT. Translated, it gives CASSLKGLTGELFF.

This clonotype was picked up one time. V and J are TRBV24-1 and TRBJ2-5; D is possibly TRBD1 (5 bases). Germline CDR1 KGHDR, CDR2 SFDVKD. This CDR3 region has 13 residues. V was pared by 9 bases and J by 5 bases, with 15 bases between. For the CDR3, the DNA is TGTGCCACCGGGGCCTTCGGCGGCGAGACCCAGTACTTC. This codes for CATGAFGGETQYF.

The chain combines TRBV6-1 with TRBJ1-1; D remains unclear. Germline V gives CDR1 MNHNS, CDR2 SASEGT. Trimming cost V 4 bases and J 0 bases, with 9 bases left between them. The CDR3 loop spans 14 amino acids. CDR3 bases: TGTGCCAGCAGTGTCCTGCTTATGAACACTGAAGCTTTCTTT. Protein sequence: CASSVLLMNTEAFF.

This clonotype occurred a few times. The chain carries TRBV7-8 and TRBJ1-1; 8 positions match TRBD1. V shed 3 bases, J shed 9 bases, and the junction held 6 bases outside the gene matches. This CDR3 comprises 13 residues. Germline assignment: CDR1 SGHVS and CDR2 FQNEAQ. CDR3 in DNA: TGTGCCAGCAGCTTCAGGACAGGGAATCAAGCTTTCTTT. Protein sequence: CASSFRTGNQAFF.

This chain links TRBV2 with TRBJ1-2; 9 bases map to TRBD1. The CDR3 loop spans 12 amino acids. Germline V gene data show CDR1 as SNHLY and CDR2 as FYNNEI. The junction had 3 bases not matched to a gene; V was cut back by 5 bases and J by 8 bases. CDR3 amino acids: CASSRDREGYTF. The CDR3 nucleotides are TGTGCCAGCAGTCGGGACAGGGAGGGCTACACCTTC. Full variable domain (missing parts from reference TRBV2 and TRBJ1-2): EPEVTQTPSHQVTQMGQEVILRCVPISNHLYFYWYRQILGQKVEFLVSFYNNEISEKSEIFDDQFSVERPDGSNFTLKIRSTKLEDSAMYFCASSRDREGYTFGSGTRLTVV.